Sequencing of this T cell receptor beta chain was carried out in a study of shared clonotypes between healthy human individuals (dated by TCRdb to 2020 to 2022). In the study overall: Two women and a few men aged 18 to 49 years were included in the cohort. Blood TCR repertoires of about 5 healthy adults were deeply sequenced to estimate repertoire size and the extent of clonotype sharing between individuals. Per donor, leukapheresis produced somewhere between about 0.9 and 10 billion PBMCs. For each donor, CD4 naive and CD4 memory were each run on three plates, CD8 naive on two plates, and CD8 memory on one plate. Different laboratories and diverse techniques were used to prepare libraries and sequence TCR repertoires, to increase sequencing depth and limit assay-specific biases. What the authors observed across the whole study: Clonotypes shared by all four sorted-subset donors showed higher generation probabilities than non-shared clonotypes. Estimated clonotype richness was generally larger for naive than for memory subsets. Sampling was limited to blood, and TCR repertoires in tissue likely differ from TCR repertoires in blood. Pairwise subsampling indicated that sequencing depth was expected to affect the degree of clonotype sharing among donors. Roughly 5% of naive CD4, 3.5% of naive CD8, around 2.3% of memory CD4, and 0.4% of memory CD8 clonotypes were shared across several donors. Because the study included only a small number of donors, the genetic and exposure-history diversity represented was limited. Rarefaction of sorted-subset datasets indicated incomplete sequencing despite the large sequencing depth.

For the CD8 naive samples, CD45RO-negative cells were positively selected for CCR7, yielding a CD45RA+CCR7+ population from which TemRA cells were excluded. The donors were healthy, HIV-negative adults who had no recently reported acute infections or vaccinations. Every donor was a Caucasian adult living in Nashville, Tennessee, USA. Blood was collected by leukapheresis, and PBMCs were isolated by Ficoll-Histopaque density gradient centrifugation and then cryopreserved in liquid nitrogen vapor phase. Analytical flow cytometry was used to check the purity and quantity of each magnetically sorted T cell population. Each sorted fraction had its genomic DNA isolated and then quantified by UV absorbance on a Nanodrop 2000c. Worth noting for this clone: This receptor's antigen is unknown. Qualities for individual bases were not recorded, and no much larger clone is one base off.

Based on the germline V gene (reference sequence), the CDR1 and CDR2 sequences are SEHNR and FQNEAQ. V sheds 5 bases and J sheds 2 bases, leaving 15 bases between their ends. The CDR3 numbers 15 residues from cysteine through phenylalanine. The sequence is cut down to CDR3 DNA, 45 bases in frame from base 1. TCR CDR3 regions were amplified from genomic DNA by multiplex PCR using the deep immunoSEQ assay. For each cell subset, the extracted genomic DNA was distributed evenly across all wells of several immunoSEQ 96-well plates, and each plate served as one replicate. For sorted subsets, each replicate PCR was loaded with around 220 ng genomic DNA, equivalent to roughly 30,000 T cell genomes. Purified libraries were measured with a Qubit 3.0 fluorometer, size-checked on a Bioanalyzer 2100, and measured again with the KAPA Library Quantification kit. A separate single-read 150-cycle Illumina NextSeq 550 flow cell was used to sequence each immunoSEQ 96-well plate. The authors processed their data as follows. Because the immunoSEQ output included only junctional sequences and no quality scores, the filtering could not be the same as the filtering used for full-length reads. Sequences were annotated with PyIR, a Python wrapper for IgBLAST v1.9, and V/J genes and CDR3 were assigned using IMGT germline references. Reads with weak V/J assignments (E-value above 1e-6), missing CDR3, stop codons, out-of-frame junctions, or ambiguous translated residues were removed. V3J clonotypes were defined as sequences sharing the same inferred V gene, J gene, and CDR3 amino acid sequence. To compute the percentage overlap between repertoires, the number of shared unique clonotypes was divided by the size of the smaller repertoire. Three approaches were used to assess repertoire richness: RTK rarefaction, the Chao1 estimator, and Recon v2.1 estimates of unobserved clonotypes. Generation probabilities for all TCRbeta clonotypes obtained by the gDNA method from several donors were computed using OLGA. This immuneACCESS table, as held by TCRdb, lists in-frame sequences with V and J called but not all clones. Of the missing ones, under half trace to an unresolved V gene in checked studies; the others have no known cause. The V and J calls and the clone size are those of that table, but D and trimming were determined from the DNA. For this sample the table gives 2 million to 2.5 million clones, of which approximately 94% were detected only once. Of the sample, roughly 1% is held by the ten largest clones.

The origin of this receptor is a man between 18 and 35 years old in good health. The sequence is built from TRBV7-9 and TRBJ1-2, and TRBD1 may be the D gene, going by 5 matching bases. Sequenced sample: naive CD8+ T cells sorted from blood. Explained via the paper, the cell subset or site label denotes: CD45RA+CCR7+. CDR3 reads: CASSLRPGPNYGYTF. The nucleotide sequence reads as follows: TGTGCCAGCAGCCTTAGGCCGGGGCCCAACTATGGCTACACCTTC.